The T cell receptor beta chain described here comes from a study of OX40 agonist ivuxolimab in advanced cancers. V was clipped by 6 bases and J by 8 bases; unmatched bases: 13. CDR3 length equals 15 residues. Per germline, CDR1 SNHLY and CDR2 FYNNEI. TCRdb keeps only in-frame clones here, not all; method: immunoSEQ multiplex PCR. The top ten hold less than 8% of the sample, which has under 95,000 clones, about 93% seen once. The chain carries TRBV2 and TRBJ1-5, with 7 bases lining up with TRBD1. The sequences come from CD4+ or CD8+ T cells sorted from blood, collected in a trial of the OX40 agonist ivuxolimab. This TCR was sampled from an adult with an advanced solid tumor such as melanoma, head and neck, liver or kidney cancer. The DNA for the CDR3 is TGTGCCAGCAGGCGGACAGGAGGGTTGTTCGAGCCCCAGCATTTT. Amino acid sequence: CASRRTGGLFEPQHF. Complete variable domain (other parts from reference TRBV2 and TRBJ1-5): EPEVTQTPSHQVTQMGQEVILRCVPISNHLYFYWYRQILGQKVEFLVSFYNNEISEKSEIFDDQFSVERPDGSNFTLKIRSTKLEDSAMYFCASRRTGGLFEPQHFGDGTRLSIL.